This T cell receptor (beta chain) was captured by sequencing in a study of shared clonotypes between healthy human individuals. HIV-negative, healthy adults without recent acute infections or vaccinations were the donors. The germline CDR1 and CDR2 sequences are SEHNR and FQNEAQ (reference sequence). Trimming took off 6 bases at V and 2 bases at J, with 6 bases between the two ends. This CDR3 region has 12 residues. Of note for this clone: A much more abundant neighbour one base away suggests this may be a read error.

The data were produced by immunoSEQ multiplex PCR, yet TCRdb's version contains in-frame clones alone and is incomplete. The table has hundreds of thousands of clones, about two thirds seen once; the top ten hold approximately 2%. V and J are TRBV7-9 and TRBJ2-3; D gene uncertain. Source material: memory CD4+ T cells sorted from blood. Subset indicated: CD45RA-negative fraction. This TCR was recovered from a woman under 40 in good health. CDR3 sequence reads: CASSYNTDTQYF. The CDR3 region has the DNA TGTGCCAGCAGTTACAACACAGATACGCAGTATTTT.